What follows is one T cell receptor beta chain and its context. This entry is derived from a study of T cell responses to AZD1222 COVID-19 vaccine. The CDR3 sequence is 14 residues long. Losses at the gene ends were 4 bases for V and 8 bases for J; bases not matched to a gene: 5. Germline V gives CDR1 MNHNS, CDR2 SASEGT. Only in-frame clones appear in the TCRdb table, and some are missing; sequencing was by immunoSEQ multiplex PCR. Of about 180,000 clones in the sample, around 88% were seen once. The chain has TRBV6-1 and TRBJ1-4; TRBD1 aligns across 9 bases. The specimen was peripheral blood, collected on day 0 of AZD1222 vaccination. The sequence was collected from an adult in good health. The CDR3 sequence is CASSGGQGWEKLFF. In DNA form, the CDR3 reads TGTGCCAGCAGTGGGGGACAGGGCTGGGAAAAACTGTTTTTT.